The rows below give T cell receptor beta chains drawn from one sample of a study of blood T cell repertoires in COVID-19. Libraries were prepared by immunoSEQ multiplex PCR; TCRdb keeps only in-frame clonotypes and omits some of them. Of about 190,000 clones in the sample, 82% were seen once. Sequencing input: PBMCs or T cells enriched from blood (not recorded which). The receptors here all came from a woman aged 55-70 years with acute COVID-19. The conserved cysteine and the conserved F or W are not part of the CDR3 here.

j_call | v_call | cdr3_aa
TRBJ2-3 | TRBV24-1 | ATSDPGQGADTQY
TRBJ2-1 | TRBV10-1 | ASSESRASIKSAYEQF
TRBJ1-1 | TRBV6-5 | ASSYFSRGVNTEAF
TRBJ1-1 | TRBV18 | ASSPRREAGTEAF
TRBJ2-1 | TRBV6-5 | ASRETSGTHNEQF
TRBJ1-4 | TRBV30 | AWSIRQGNEKLF
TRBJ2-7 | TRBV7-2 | ASSSDRGPYEQY
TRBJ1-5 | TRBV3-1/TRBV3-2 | ASRHENRDTGFGGDQPQH
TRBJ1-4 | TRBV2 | ASTQGSTNEKLF
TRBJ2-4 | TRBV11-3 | ASSLDRKNIQY
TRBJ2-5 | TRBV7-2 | ASSGSGRAGETQY
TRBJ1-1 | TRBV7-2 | ASTRDSQMNTEAF
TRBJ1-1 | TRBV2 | ASSEYPHLAGEAF
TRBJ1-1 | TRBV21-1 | ASSKGLRTAGAF
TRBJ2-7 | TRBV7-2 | ASSTVGQGADEQY
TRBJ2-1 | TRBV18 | ASSPRASGYNEQF
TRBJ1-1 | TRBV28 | ASLLQGNEAF
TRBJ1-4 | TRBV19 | ATNNPGENEKLF
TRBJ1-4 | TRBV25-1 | ASTSGDRDEKLF
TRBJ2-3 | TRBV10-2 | ASSVNTPSYTQY
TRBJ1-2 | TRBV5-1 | ASSLIMGQGVDGYT
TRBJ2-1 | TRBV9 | ASSLSGTGLTEQF
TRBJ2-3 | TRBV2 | ASVRLAGGTDTLY
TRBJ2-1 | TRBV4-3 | ASSHGRGPRQGEQF
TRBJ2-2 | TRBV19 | ASSIPPAGGTGELF
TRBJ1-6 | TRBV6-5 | ASGRVDRDNSPLH
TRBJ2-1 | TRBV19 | ASSLQAGGGNEQF
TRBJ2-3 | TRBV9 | ASSVGRGSTDTQY
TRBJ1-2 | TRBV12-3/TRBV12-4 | ASRLTALYGYT
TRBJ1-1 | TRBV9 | ASSTRTGGENTEAF
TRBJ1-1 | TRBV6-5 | ASMGQNTEAF
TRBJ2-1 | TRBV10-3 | AISPGRGLNNEQF
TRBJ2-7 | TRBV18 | ASSGGLAAAYEQY
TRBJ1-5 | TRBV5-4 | ASSFPGQPQH
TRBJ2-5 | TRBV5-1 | ASSLLGALAGSETQY
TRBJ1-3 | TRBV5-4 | ASSLTGGYSGNTIY
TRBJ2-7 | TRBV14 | ASSQASVVQY
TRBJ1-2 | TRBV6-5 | ASRLGQGGYGYT
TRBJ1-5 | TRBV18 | ASSPTGVSNQPQH
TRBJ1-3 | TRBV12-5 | ASGLVHPGQRFGNTIY
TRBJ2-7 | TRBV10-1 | ASSRGGYEQY
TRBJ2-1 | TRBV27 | ASSLLGDRGIDEQF
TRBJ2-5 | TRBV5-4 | ASSSPASGGAGETQY
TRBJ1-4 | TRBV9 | ASSSGGSGVNEKLF
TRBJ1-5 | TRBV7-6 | ASSLEQGNQPQH
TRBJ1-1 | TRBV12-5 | ASGRGQGEVGTEAF
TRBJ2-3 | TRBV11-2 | ASSFSGGRTDTQY
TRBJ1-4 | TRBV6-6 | ASSYGQGTNEKLF
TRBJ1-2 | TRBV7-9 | ASSPPAGVTVYGYT
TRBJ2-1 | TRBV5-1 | ASSFAGRESDEQF